The clone carrying this TCR beta chain was counted once. The antigen is not known. This record belongs to a study of OX40 agonist ivuxolimab in advanced cancers. The overall study: Hepatocellular carcinoma, melanoma, renal cell or head and neck cancer affected the dose-escalation patients. Regarding the study as a whole: Among the nonresponders, some also had low normalized T-cell clonal expansion.

The V gene lost 3 bases and the J gene lost 4 bases, with 16 bases spanning the gap. Germline loops: CDR1 MNHEY, CDR2 SVGAGI. CDR3 size: 15 residues. The cohort excluded patients with autoimmune disease history or systemic immunosuppression. The protocol was immunoSEQ multiplex PCR, while the TCRdb copy is restricted to in-frame clones and leaves out a portion. The sample records 76,000 or so clones, over 75% being singletons. The sequence came from an adult with an advanced solid tumor such as melanoma, head and neck, liver or kidney cancer. The sequenced sample was CD4+ or CD8+ T cells sorted from blood, obtained in a trial of the OX40 agonist ivuxolimab. The gene calls are TRBV6-5 and TRBJ2-7; perhaps TRBD1 as D (6 bases). This CDR3 reads CASSYSTGSVYEQYF. In DNA form, the CDR3 reads TGTGCCAGCAGTTATTCTACAGGGTCGGTATACGAGCAGTACTTC.